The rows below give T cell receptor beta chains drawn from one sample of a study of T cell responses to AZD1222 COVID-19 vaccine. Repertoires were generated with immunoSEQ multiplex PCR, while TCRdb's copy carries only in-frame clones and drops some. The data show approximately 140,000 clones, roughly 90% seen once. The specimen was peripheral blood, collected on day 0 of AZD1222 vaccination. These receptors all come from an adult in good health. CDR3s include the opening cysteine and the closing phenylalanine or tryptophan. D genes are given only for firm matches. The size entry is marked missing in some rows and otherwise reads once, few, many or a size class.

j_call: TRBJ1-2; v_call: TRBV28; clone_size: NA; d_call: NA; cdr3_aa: CASTEDPYGYTF; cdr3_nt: TGTGCCAGCACCGAAGACCCCTATGGCTACACCTTC
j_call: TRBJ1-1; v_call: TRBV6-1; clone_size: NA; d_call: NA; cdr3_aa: CASSEGPAEAFF; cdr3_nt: TGTGCCAGCAGTGAAGGACCTGCTGAAGCTTTCTTT
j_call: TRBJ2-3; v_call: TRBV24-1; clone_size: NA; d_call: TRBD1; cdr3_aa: CATSAQGAFGTDTQYF; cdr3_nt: TGTGCCACCAGTGCCCAGGGGGCGTTCGGCACAGATACGCAGTATTTT
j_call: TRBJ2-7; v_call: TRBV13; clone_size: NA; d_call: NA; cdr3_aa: CASSSRGLAGNNYEQYF; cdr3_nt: TGTGCCAGCAGCTCCAGGGGGCTAGCGGGGAACAACTACGAGCAGTACTTC
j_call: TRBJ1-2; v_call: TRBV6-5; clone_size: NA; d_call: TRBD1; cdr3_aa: CASSLTGFNGYTF; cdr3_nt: TGTGCCAGCAGTCTGACAGGGTTTAATGGCTACACCTTC
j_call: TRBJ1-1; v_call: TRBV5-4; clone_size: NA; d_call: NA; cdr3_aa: CASSLAGLYTEAFF; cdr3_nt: TGTGCCAGCAGCTTGGCGGGACTCTACACTGAAGCTTTCTTT
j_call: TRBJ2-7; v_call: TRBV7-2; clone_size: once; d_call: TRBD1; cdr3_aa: CASSLGQGGVYEQYF; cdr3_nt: TGTGCCAGCAGCTTAGGACAGGGTGGGGTTTACGAGCAGTACTTC
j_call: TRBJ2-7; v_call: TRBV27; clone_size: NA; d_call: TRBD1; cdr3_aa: CASSPRYRGSSYEQYF; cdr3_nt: TGTGCCAGCAGTCCGCGCTACAGGGGTAGCTCCTACGAGCAGTACTTC
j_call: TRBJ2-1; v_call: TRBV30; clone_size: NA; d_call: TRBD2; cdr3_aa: CAWSIRGTSGRRGYNEQFF; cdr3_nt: TGTGCCTGGAGTATCAGGGGGACTAGCGGGAGGCGGGGCTACAATGAGCAGTTCTTC
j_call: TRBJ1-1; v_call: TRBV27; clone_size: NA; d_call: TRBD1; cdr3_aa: CASSSPGQGYTEAFF; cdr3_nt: TGTGCCAGCAGTTCCCCGGGACAGGGGTACACTGAAGCTTTCTTT
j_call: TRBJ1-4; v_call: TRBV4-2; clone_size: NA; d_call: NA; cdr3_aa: CASSQERGGEKLFF; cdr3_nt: TGTGCCAGCAGCCAAGAAAGGGGGGGGGAAAAACTGTTTTTT
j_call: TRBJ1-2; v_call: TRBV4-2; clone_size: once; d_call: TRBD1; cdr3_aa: CASSHQSAGTGSRGYGYTF; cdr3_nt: TGTGCCAGCAGCCACCAAAGCGCCGGGACAGGGAGTCGAGGGTATGGCTACACCTTC
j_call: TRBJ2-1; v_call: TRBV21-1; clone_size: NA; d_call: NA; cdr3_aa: CASSKYQRDRSARDDYNEQFF; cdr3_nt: TGTGCCAGCAGCAAATACCAGCGGGATCGGTCGGCCCGCGATGATTACAATGAGCAGTTCTTC
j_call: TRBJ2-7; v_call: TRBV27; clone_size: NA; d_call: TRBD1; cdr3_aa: CASRLGQGAYEQYF; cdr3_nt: TGTGCCAGCAGGCTGGGACAGGGGGCCTACGAGCAGTACTTC
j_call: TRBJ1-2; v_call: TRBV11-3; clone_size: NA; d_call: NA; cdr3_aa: CAGLRYYGYTF; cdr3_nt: TGTGCCGGCCTTAGGTACTATGGCTACACCTTC
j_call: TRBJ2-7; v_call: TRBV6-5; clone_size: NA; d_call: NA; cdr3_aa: CASSPRLGEQYF; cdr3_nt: TGTGCCAGCAGCCCCCGCCTGGGCGAGCAGTACTTC
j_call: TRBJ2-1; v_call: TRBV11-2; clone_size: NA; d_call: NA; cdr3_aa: CASSRVRGVDEQFF; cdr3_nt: TGTGCCAGCAGTAGAGTTCGGGGAGTCGATGAGCAGTTCTTC
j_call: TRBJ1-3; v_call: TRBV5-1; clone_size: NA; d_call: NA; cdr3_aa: CASSLAGGSSGNTIYF; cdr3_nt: TGCGCCAGCAGCTTGGCCGGAGGCAGCTCTGGAAACACCATATATTTT
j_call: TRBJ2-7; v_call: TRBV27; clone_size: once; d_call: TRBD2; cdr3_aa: CASTGLAGGTYEQYF; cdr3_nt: TGTGCCAGCACCGGACTAGCGGGAGGTACCTACGAGCAGTACTTC
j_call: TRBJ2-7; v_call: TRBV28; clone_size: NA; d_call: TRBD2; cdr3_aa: CASSLSGSGEAGQYF; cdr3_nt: TGTGCCAGCAGTTTATCAGGTAGCGGGGAGGCGGGGCAGTACTTC
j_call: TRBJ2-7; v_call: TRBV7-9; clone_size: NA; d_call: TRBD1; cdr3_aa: CASSLVGGQESSYEQYF; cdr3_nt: TGTGCCAGCAGCTTAGTGGGGGGACAGGAGAGCTCCTACGAGCAGTACTTC
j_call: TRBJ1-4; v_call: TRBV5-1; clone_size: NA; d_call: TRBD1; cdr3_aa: CASSLSFGTGPEKLFF; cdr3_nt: TGCGCCAGCAGCTTGTCATTTGGGACAGGGCCTGAAAAACTGTTTTTT